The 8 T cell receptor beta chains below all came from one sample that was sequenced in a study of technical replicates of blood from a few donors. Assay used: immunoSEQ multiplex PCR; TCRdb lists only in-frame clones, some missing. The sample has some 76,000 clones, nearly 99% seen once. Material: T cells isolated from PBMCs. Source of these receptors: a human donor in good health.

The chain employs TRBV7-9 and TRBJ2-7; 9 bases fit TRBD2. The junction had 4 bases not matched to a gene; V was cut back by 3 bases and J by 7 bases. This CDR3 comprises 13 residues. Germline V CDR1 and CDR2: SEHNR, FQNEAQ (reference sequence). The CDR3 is CASSFSGRFEQYF. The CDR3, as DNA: TGTGCCAGCAGCTTCAGCGGGAGGTTTGAGCAGTACTTC.

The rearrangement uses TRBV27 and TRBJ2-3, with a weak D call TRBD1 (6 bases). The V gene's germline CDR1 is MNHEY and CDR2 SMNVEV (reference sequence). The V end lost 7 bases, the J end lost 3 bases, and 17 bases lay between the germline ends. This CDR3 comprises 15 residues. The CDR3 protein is CASTPDSQGTDTQYF. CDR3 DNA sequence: TGTGCCAGCACCCCGGACAGTCAGGGGACAGATACGCAGTATTTT.

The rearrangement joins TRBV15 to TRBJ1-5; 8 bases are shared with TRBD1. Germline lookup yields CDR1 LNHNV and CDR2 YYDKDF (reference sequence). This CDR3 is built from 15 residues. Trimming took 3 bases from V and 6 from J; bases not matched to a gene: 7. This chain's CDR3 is CATSSEQGVGQPQHF. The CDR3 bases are TGTGCCACCAGCAGTGAACAGGGGGTAGGTCAGCCCCAGCATTTT.

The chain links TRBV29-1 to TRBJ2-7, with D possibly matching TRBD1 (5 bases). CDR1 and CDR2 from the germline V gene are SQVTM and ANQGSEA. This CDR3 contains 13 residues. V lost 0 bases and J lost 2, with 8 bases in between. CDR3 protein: CSVEDEQAYEQYF. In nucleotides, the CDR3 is TGCAGCGTTGAAGATGAACAGGCCTACGAGCAGTACTTC.

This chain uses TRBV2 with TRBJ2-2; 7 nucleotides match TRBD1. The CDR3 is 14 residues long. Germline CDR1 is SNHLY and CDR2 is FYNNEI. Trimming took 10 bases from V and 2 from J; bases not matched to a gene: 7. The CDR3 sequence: CATLPGGNTGELFF. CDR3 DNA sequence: TGTGCCACCTTACCAGGGGGAAACACCGGGGAGCTGTTTTTT.

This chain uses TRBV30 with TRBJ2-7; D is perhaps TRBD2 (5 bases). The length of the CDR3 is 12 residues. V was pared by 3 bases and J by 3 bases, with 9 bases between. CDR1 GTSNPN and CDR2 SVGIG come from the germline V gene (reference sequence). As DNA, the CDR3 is TGTGCCTGGAGCCCCGGGATCTACGAGCAGTACTTC. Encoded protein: CAWSPGIYEQYF.

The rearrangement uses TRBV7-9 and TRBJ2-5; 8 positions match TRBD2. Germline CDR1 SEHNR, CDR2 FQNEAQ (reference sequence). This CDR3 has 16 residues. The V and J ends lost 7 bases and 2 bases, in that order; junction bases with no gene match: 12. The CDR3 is CASTDFGRDIQETQYF. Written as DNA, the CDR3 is TGTGCCAGCACCGACTTCGGGAGGGACATACAAGAGACCCAGTACTTC.

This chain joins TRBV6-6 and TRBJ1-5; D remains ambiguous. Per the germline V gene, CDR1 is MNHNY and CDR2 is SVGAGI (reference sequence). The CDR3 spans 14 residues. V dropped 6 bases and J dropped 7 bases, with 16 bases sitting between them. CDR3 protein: CASSYSPEGQPQHF. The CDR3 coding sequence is TGTGCCAGCAGCTACAGTCCCGAGGGACAGCCCCAGCATTTT.